Listed below are T cell receptor beta chains from one sample, sequenced in a study of read filtering for tumor transcriptome and immune sequencing. TCRdb reprocessed the reads via MiXCR and lists one record per CDR3 protein. Here the sample spans about 58,000 distinct CDR3 sequences, roughly an eighth being singletons. The sequencing input was a population of CD138-negative cells sorted from bone marrow. The receptor set was obtained from a donor older than 35 with multiple myeloma. The CDR3 runs from the conserved cysteine through the conserved F or W. A D gene is named only where the DNA matches it firmly. Clone size is given for some rows only: seen once, a few or many times, or a class if the clone is expanded.

v_gene	abundance	j_gene	d_gene	CDR3aa	CDR3nt
TRBV6-5	many	TRBJ2-2	.	CASTAPGGPGELFF	TGTGCCAGCACCGCTCCTGGGGGGCCAGGGGAGCTGTTTTTT
TRBV3-1	many	TRBJ2-5	.	CASSQVLGAAETQYF	TGTGCCAGCAGCCAAGTGTTAGGGGCCGCAGAGACCCAGTACTTC
TRBV5-6	many	TRBJ1-2	TRBD1	CASSKTGVNYGYTF	TGTGCCAGCAGCAAGACAGGGGTTAACTATGGCTACACCTTC
TRBV20-1	medium-sized	TRBJ2-1	TRBD2	CSAIAASGGQSSYNEQFF	TGCAGTGCTATAGCTGCTAGCGGGGGGCAGAGCTCCTACAATGAGCAGTTCTTC
TRBV6-5	many	TRBJ2-7	.	CASSPSYEQYF	TGTGCCAGCAGCCCCTCCTACGAGCAGTACTTC
TRBV19	many	TRBJ2-7	.	CASSIGIGSYEQYF	TGTGCCAGTAGTATAGGGATCGGATCCTACGAGCAGTACTTC
TRBV2	many	TRBJ2-5	.	CASSSLGKQETQYF	TGTGCCAGCAGTTCTCTCGGAAAGCAAGAGACCCAGTACTTC
TRBV5-6	many	TRBJ1-1	.	CASSFRAMNTEAFF	TGTGCCAGCAGCTTCAGGGCCATGAACACTGAAGCTTTCTTT
TRBV20-1	many	TRBJ1-6	.	CSASPIGVSYNSPLHF	TGCAGTGCTTCCCCAATCGGGGTTTCCTATAATTCACCCCTCCACTTT
TRBV6-5	many	TRBJ2-3	TRBD2	CASYRGLAGPDTQYF	TGTGCCAGTTATCGGGGGCTAGCGGGCCCAGATACGCAGTATTTT
TRBV3-1	many	TRBJ2-5	.	CASSHNKRETQYF	TGTGCCAGCAGCCATAACAAGAGGGAGACCCAGTACTTC
TRBV10-3	many	TRBJ1-2	.	CAISFRDTGSGYTF	TGTGCCATCAGTTTCCGGGACACTGGGAGCGGCTACACCTTC
TRBV24-1	many	TRBJ1-1	.	CATRGETGNTEAFF	TGTGCCACCAGGGGGGAGACGGGGAACACTGAAGCTTTCTTT
TRBV29-1	many	TRBJ2-7	.	CSVEENYEQYF	TGCAGCGTTGAAGAGAACTACGAGCAGTACTTC
TRBV12-3/TRBV12-4	many	TRBJ2-3	.	CASRDITSTDTQYF	TGTGCCAGCAGAGACATTACTAGCACAGATACGCAGTATTTT
TRBV5-4	many	TRBJ2-1	TRBD1	CASRSTGNNEQFF	TGTGCCAGCAGATCGACAGGGAACAATGAGCAGTTCTTC
TRBV5-1	many	TRBJ2-7	.	CASSFLSRSSYEQYF	TGCGCCAGCAGCTTCTTAAGCAGGAGCTCCTACGAGCAGTACTTC
TRBV12-3/TRBV12-4	.	TRBJ1-3	.	CASSFSAGASGNTIYF	TGTGCCAGCAGTTTCTCGGCAGGAGCCTCTGGAAACACCATATATTTT
TRBV7-3	once	TRBJ2-5	.	CASSYLGGVGETQYF	TGTGCCAGCAGTTACTTGGGCGGGGTCGGAGAGACCCAGTACTTC
TRBV6-5	.	TRBJ2-7	.	CASSYGSAGEQYF	TGTGCCAGCAGTTACGGGTCCGCCGGCGAGCAGTACTTC
TRBV5-1	.	TRBJ2-7	TRBD1	CASSYRDRVYEQYF	TGCGCCAGCAGCTACCGGGACAGGGTTTACGAGCAGTACTTC
TRBV7-2	many	TRBJ2-2	.	CATSRSTRSAGELFF	TGTGCCACAAGTAGAAGCACGAGGTCGGCCGGGGAGCTGTTTTTT
TRBV7-3	many	TRBJ2-6	.	CASSLEGFHFHPFSSGANVLTF	TGTGCCAGCAGCTTAGAGGGATTCCATTTCCACCCCTTTAGCTCTGGGGCCAACGTCCTGACTTTC
TRBV7-6	once	TRBJ2-3	.	CASSLGTGQDTQYF	TGTGCTAGCAGCTTAGGCACAGGGCAAGATACGCAGTATTTT
TRBV6-2/TRBV6-3	many	TRBJ2-2	.	CASSQPGQANTGELFF	TGTGCCAGCAGCCAGCCGGGACAAGCGAACACCGGGGAGCTGTTTTTT
TRBV6-6	many	TRBJ1-5	.	CASSYDLVGNQPQHF	TGTGCCAGCAGTTATGATTTGGTCGGGAATCAGCCCCAGCATTTT
TRBV6-2/TRBV6-3	many	TRBJ1-1	.	CASSYLREKTDTEAFF	TGTGCCAGCAGTTACCTCAGGGAGAAGACGGACACTGAAGCTTTCTTT
TRBV11-2	many	TRBJ2-1	.	CASSGGWGNEQFF	TGTGCCAGCAGCGGCGGGTGGGGCAATGAGCAGTTCTTC
TRBV20-1	many	TRBJ2-2	TRBD2	CSATTSGGARTGELFF	TGCAGTGCCACGACTAGCGGGGGGGCCCGGACCGGGGAGCTGTTTTTT
TRBV24-1	many	TRBJ1-3	TRBD1	CATSDGGTGSTGNTIYF	TGTGCCACCAGTGATGGTGGGACAGGGAGCACTGGAAACACCATATATTTT
TRBV9	many	TRBJ1-2	.	CASSQDYGYTF	TGTGCCAGCAGCCAAGACTATGGCTACACCTTC
TRBV25-1	many	TRBJ1-4	.	CASSEMSGLGEKLFF	TGTGCCAGCAGTGAAATGAGCGGTCTAGGTGAAAAACTGTTTTTT
TRBV20-1	many	TRBJ2-7	TRBD1	CSASQRDSLTYEQYF	TGCAGTGCTAGCCAACGGGACAGTCTAACCTACGAGCAGTACTTC
TRBV19	many	TRBJ2-1	TRBD2	CASSNSGTSGVNEQFF	TGTGCCAGTAGTAATTCCGGGACTAGCGGGGTTAATGAGCAGTTCTTC
TRBV2	many	TRBJ1-2	TRBD1	CASTFGTGVGYGYTF	TGTGCCAGCACCTTCGGGACAGGGGTTGGCTATGGCTACACCTTC
TRBV30	many	TRBJ1-5	TRBD1	CAWSSTGRSNQPQHF	TGTGCCTGGAGTTCGACAGGGCGAAGCAATCAGCCCCAGCATTTT
TRBV4-1	many	TRBJ2-1	TRBD2	CASSQGLAESSYNEQFF	TGCGCCAGCAGCCAAGGACTAGCGGAAAGCTCCTACAATGAGCAGTTCTTC
TRBV20-1	many	TRBJ2-2	TRBD2	CSASVPGLAGAGELFF	TGCAGTGCTAGCGTCCCGGGACTAGCGGGGGCCGGGGAGCTGTTTTTT
TRBV12-5	many	TRBJ2-3	.	CASGEQGSTDTQYF	TGTGCTAGTGGGGAGCAGGGTAGCACAGATACGCAGTATTTT
TRBV12-3/TRBV12-4	many	TRBJ1-5	.	CASSFLRGNQPQHF	TGTGCCAGCAGTTTTTTACGGGGCAATCAGCCCCAGCATTTT
TRBV2	few	TRBJ2-6	.	CASSRDSGANVLTF	TGTGCCAGCAGCCGAGACTCTGGGGCCAACGTCCTGACTTTC
TRBV7-9	many	TRBJ2-7	.	CASSLAVGREYEQYF	TGTGCCAGCAGCTTAGCTGTAGGGAGAGAATACGAGCAGTACTTC
TRBV6-6	many	TRBJ1-4	.	CASGDAANEKLFF	TGTGCCAGCGGCGACGCGGCGAACGAAAAACTGTTTTTT
TRBV20-1	many	TRBJ1-5	TRBD1	CSAHQSPGTGVSNQPQHF	TGCAGTGCGCACCAAAGTCCCGGGACAGGGGTCAGCAATCAGCCCCAGCATTTT
TRBV20-1	many	TRBJ2-5	.	CSAFSPRGSQETQYF	TGCAGTGCCTTCTCACCTCGCGGATCACAAGAGACCCAGTACTTC
TRBV7-9	many	TRBJ2-6	.	CASSTELGFGGSGANVLTF	TGTGCCAGCAGCACCGAGCTGGGCTTTGGGGGCTCTGGGGCCAACGTCCTGACTTTC
TRBV5-1	.	TRBJ2-1	.	CASSLRDPTTNEQFF	TGCGCCAGCAGCTTGCGGGACCCCACGACCAATGAGCAGTTCTTC
TRBV29-1	many	TRBJ2-3	.	CSVEIIVLDSTDTQYF	TGCAGCGTTGAAATAATCGTCTTAGACAGTACAGATACGCAGTATTTT
TRBV5-1	many	TRBJ2-7	.	CASSLEGSGSYEQYF	TGCGCCAGCAGCTTGGAAGGCAGCGGATCCTACGAGCAGTACTTC
TRBV4-2	many	TRBJ2-5	TRBD2	CASGTRGETQYF	TGTGCCAGCGGGACTAGAGGAGAGACCCAGTACTTC
TRBV7-3	many	TRBJ1-4	.	CASSAARGEKLFF	TGTGCCAGCAGCGCGGCCAGGGGCGAGAAACTGTTTTTT
TRBV27	many	TRBJ1-5	TRBD1	CASSLRGTGFSNQPQHF	TGTGCCAGCAGTTTAAGGGGGACAGGGTTTAGCAATCAGCCCCAGCATTTT
TRBV20-1	many	TRBJ2-1	.	CSARDQAGAGEQFF	TGCAGTGCTAGAGATCAGGCGGGGGCCGGGGAGCAGTTCTTC
TRBV4-1	many	TRBJ1-3	.	CASSRPTGPGNTIYF	TGCGCCAGCAGCCGACCAACGGGACCTGGAAACACCATATATTTT
TRBV2	many	TRBJ1-4	.	CASRGDEKLFF	TGTGCCAGCAGGGGGGACGAAAAACTGTTTTTT
TRBV30	many	TRBJ2-1	.	CAWSAGVGTRVNEQFF	TGTGCCTGGAGTGCTGGGGTAGGAACGAGGGTCAATGAGCAGTTCTTC
TRBV5-1	many	TRBJ2-2	.	CASSTMGSGTGELFF	TGCGCCAGCAGCACCATGGGGTCGGGCACCGGGGAGCTGTTTTTT
TRBV4-1	many	TRBJ1-1	.	CASRPSPAGRTEAFF	TGCGCCAGCAGACCCAGCCCGGCGGGGCGGACTGAAGCTTTCTTT
TRBV5-1	.	TRBJ2-5	.	CASSMEGLKQETQYF	TGCGCCAGCAGCATGGAGGGACTTAAACAAGAGACCCAGTACTTC